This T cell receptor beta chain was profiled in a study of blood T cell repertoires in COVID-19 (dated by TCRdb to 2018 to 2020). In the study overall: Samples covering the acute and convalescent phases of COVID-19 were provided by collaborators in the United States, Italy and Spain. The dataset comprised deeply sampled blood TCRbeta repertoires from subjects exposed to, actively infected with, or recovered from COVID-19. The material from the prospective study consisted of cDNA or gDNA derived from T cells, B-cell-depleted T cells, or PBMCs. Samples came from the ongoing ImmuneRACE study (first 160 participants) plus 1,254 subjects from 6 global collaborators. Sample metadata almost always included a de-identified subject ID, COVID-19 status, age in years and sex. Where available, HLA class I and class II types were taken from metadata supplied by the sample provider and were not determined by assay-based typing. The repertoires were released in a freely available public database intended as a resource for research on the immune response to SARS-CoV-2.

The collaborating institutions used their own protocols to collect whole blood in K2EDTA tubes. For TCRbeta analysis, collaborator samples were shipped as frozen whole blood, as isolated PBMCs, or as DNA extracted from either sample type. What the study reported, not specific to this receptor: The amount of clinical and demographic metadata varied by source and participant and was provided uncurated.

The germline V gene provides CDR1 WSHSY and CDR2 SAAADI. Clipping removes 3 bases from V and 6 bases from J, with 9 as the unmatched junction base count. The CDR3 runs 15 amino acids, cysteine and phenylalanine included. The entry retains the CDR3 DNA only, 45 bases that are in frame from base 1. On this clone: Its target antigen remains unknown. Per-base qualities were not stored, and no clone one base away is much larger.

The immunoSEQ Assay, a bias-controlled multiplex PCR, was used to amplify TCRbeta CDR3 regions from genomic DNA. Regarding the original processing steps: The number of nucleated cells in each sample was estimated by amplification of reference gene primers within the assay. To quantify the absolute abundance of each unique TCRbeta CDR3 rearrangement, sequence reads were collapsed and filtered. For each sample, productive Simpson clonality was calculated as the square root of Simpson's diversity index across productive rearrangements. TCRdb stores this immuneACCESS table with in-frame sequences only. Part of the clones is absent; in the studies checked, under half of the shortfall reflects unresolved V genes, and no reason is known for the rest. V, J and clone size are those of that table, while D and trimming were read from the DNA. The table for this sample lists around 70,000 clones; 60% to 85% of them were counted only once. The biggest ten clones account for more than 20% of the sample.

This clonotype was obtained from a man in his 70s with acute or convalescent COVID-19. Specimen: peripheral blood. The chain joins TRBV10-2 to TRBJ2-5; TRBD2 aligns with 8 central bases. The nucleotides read TGCGCCAGCAGTGAACAAGCGGGAGTTCAACAGACCCAGTACTTC. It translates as CASSEQAGVQQTQYF.